This TCR beta chain was profiled in a study of blood T cell repertoires in COVID-19. The overall study: The United States, Italy and Spain supplied acute and convalescent COVID-19 samples. From T cells, B-cell-depleted T cells, or PBMCs came the material, which was cDNA or gDNA.

Trimming stripped 2 bases from V and 5 bases from J, with 3 bases between. This CDR3 contains 11 residues. In germline, CDR1 is SGHAT, CDR2 FQNNGV. Per the original methods: From reference gene primer amplification, estimates of nucleated cell counts were derived. Clones were read by immunoSEQ multiplex PCR, and TCRdb kept only the in-frame ones, dropping some. That table furnishes V, J and clone size, whereas the DNA furnished D and trimming. Of over 150,000 clones in the sample, about four fifths are singletons; the top ten hold roughly 3.7%. The source of this sequence is a woman older than 75 with acute or convalescent COVID-19. Specimen: peripheral blood. The chain is built from TRBV11-2 and TRBJ1-1; D gene ambiguous. CDR3 sequence reads: CASSLTTEAFF. DNA for the CDR3: TGTGCCAGCAGCTTAACAACTGAAGCTTTCTTT.